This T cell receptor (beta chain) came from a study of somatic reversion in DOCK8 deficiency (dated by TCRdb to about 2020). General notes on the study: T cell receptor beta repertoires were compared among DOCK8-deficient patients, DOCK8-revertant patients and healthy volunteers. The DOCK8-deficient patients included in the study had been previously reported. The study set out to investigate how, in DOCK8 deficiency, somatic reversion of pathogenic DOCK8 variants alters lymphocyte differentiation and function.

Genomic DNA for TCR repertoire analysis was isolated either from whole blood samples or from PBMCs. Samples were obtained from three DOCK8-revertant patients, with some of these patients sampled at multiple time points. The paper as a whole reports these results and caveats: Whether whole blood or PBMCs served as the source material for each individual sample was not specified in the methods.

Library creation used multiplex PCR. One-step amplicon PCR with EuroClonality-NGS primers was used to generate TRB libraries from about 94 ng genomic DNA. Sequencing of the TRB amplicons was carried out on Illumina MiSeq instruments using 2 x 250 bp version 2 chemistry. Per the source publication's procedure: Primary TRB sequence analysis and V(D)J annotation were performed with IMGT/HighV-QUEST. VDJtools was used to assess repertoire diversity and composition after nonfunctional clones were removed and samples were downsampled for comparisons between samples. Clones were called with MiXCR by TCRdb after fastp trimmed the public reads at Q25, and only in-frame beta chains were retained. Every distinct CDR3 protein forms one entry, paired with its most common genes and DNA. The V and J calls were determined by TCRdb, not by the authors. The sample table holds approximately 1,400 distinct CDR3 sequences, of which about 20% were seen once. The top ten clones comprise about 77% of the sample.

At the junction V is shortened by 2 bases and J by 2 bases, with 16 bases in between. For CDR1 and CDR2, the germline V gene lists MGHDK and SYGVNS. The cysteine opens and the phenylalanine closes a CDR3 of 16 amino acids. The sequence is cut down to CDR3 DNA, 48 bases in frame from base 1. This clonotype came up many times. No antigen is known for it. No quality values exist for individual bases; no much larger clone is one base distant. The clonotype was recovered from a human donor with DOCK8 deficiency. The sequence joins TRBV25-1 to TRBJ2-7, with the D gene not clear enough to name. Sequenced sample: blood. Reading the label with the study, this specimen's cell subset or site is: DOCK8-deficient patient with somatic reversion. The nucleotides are TGTGCCAGCAGTGAAAAGGACCCAAGAGTTCCCTACGAGCAGTACTTC. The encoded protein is CASSEKDPRVPYEQYF.